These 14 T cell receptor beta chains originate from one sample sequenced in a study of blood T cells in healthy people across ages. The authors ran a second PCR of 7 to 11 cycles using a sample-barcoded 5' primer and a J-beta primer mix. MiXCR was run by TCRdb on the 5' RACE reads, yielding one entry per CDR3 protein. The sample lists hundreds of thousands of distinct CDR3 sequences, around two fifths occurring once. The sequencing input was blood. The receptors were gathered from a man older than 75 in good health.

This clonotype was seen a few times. CDR3 DNA: TGTGCCAGCAGCTTAGCGCGGGACAGGAACTATGGCTACACCTTC. It codes for CASSLARDRNYGYTF. This chain joins TRBV7-2 and TRBJ1-2; TRBD1 aligns across 8 bases. This CDR3 comprises 15 residues. V shed 0 bases, J shed 2 bases, and the junction held 2 bases outside the gene matches. CDR1 and CDR2 from the germline V gene are SGHTA and FQGNSA.

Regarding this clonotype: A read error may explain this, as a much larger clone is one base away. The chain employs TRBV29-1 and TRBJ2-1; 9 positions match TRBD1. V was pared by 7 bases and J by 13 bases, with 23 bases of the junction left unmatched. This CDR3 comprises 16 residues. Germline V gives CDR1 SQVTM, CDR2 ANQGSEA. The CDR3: CSAYGTGTGTRETQFF. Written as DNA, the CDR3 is TGCAGCGCATACGGGACAGGGACGGGAACTCGGGAGACCCAGTTCTTC.

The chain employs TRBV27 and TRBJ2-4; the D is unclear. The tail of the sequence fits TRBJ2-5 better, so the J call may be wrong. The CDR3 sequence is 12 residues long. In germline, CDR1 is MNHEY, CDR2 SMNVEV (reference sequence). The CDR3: CASGLLKETQYF. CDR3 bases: TGTGCCAGCGGCCTATTGAAAGAGACCCAGTACTTC.

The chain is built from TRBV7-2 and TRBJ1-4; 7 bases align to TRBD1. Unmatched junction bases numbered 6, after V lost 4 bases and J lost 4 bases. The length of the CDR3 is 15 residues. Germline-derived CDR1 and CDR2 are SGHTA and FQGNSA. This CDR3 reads CASSSRQGLNEKLFF. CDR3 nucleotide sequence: TGTGCCAGCAGCTCGCGACAGGGCCTTAATGAAAAACTGTTTTTT.

CDR3 sequence: CSAWTGSSYEQYF. The DNA for the CDR3 is TGCAGTGCGTGGACAGGGAGCTCCTACGAGCAGTACTTC. The chain combines TRBV20-1 with TRBJ2-7; 8 nucleotides line up with TRBD1. This CDR3 is built from 13 residues. Per the germline V gene, CDR1 is DFQATT and CDR2 is SNEGSKA (reference sequence). J lost 0 bases, V lost 6 bases, and 4 bases had no gene match.

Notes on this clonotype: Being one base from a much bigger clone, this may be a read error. Written as DNA, the CDR3 is TGTGCCAGCAGCGGACGAGCGGGATTCGCAGATACGCAGTATTTT. Residues: CASSGRAGFADTQYF. This chain connects TRBV6-5 to TRBJ2-3; 7 positions match TRBD2. Germline CDR1 MNHEY, CDR2 SVGAGI. Trimming cost V 6 bases and J 4 bases; bases outside gene matches: 10. CDR3 size: 15 residues.

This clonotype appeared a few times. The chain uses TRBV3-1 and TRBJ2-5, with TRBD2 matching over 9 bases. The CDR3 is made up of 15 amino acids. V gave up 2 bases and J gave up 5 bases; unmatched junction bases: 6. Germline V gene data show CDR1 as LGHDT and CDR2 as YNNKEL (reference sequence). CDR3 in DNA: TGTGCCAGCAGCCAACTAGCGGGGCGGGTGGAGACCCAGTACTTC. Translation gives CASSQLAGRVETQYF.

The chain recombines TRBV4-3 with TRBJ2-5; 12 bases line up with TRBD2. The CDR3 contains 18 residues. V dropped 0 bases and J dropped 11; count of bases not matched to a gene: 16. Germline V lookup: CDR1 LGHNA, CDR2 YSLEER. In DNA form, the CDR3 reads TGCGCCAGCAGCCAAGAACTAGCGGGAGGCCACTCCTACAATGAGCAGTACTTC. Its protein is CASSQELAGGHSYNEQYF.

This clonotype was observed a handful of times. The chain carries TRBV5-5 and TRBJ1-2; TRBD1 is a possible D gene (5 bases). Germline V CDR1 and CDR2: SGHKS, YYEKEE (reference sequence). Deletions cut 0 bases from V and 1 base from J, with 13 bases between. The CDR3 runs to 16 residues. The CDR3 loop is CASSLEGGAVNYGYTF. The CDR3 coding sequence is TGTGCCAGCAGCTTGGAGGGAGGGGCAGTTAACTATGGCTACACCTTC.

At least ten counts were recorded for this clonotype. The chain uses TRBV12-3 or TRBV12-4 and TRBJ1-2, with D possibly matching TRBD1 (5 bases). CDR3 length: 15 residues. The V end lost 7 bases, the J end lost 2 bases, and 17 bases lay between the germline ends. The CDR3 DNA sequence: TGTGCCAGCACCACACCCCCGACAGCAAACTATGGCTACACCTTC. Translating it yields CASTTPPTANYGYTF.

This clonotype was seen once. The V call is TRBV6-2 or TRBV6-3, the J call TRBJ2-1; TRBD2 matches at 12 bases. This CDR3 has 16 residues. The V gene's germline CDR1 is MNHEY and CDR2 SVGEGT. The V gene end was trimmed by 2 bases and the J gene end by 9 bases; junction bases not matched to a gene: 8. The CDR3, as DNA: TGTGCCAGCAGTTACGGTCTAGCGGGGGGGCAGAGTGAGCAGTTCTTC. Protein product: CASSYGLAGGQSEQFF.

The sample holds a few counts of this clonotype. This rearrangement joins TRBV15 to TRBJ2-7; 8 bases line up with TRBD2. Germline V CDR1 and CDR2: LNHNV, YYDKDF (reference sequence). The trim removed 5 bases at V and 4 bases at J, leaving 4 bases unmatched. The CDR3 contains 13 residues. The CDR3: CATSRRGGYEQYF. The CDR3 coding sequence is TGTGCCACCAGCCGACGGGGGGGGTACGAGCAGTACTTC.

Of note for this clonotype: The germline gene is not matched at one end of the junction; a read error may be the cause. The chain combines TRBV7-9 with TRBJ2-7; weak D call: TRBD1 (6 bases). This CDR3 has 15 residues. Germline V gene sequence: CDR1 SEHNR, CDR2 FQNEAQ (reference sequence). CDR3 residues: CASSVVGHNSDEQYF. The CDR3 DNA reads TGTGCCAGCAGCGTAGTGGGACACAACTCCGACGAGCAGTACTTC.

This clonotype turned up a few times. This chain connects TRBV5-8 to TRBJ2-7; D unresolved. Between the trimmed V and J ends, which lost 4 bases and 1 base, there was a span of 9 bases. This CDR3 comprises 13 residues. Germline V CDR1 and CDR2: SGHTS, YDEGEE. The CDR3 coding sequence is TGTGCCAGCAGCCTTGGGAAATCCTACGAGCAGTACTTC. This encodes CASSLGKSYEQYF.